A selection of T cell receptor beta chains follows, all from one sample in a study of cytomegalovirus exposure and HLA in healthy donors. Method: immunoSEQ multiplex PCR; TCRdb's copy keeps in-frame clones and lacks some. The repertoire has some 71,000 clones, approximately 94% of them found once; the top ten carry approximately 0.93%. The specimen sequenced was PBMCs. All receptors derive from a woman between 18 and 30 years old in good health and CMV-seronegative. CDR3s include the opening cysteine and the closing phenylalanine or tryptophan. D genes are given only for firm matches. Not all rows give a size; the values are once, few, many and, for expanded clones, a class.

v_call	d_call	clone_size	j_call	cdr3_nt	cdr3_aa
TRBV6-5	-	-	TRBJ2-1	TGTGCCAGCAGTATTACGGGGACCTACAATGAGCAGTTCTTC	CASSITGTYNEQFF
TRBV5-4	TRBD1	-	TRBJ1-4	TGTGCCAGCAGCTACCGGGACAGTGCAACTAATGAAAAACTGTTTTTT	CASSYRDSATNEKLFF
TRBV29-1	TRBD1	-	TRBJ1-2	TGCAGCGTTCCCGGACAGGTCCCGGGCTACACCTTC	CSVPGQVPGYTF
TRBV6-1	TRBD1	-	TRBJ2-7	TGTGCCAGCAGTGAAATAGGACAGGGGCCATACGAGCAGTACTTC	CASSEIGQGPYEQYF
TRBV27	TRBD2	-	TRBJ2-1	TGTGCCAGCAGGACTAGCGGGAGGTTTGTCAATGAGCAGTTCTTC	CASRTSGRFVNEQFF
TRBV29-1	-	-	TRBJ1-2	TGCAGCGTAGCGACAGAGACTTCCTATGGCTACACCTTC	CSVATETSYGYTF
TRBV13	TRBD2	-	TRBJ2-1	TGTGCCAGCAGCCTCGGAGGGACTAGCGGCTACAATGAGCAGTTCTTC	CASSLGGTSGYNEQFF
TRBV5-4	-	once	TRBJ2-1	TGTGCCAGCAGCTTGCCAGCGAGCTCCTACAATGAGCAGTTCTTC	CASSLPASSYNEQFF
TRBV5-5	TRBD2	-	TRBJ2-7	TGTGCCAGCAGCATCGGGACTAGCGGCTACGAGCAGTACTTC	CASSIGTSGYEQYF
TRBV29-1	TRBD2	-	TRBJ2-1	TGCAGCGTTGCGGGACTACAACCCAATGAGCAGTTCTTC	CSVAGLQPNEQFF
TRBV6-6	-	-	TRBJ2-7	TGTGCCAGCAGTTACCTCTCTCCGGGATCCTCCTACGAGCAGTACTTC	CASSYLSPGSSYEQYF
TRBV9	TRBD2	-	TRBJ2-5	TGTGCCAGCAGCGACGAGGGGACTAGACAAGAGACCCAGTACTTC	CASSDEGTRQETQYF
TRBV7-3	TRBD2	-	TRBJ2-3	TGTGCCAGCAGCCTAGGACTAGGGACAGATACGCAGTATTTT	CASSLGLGTDTQYF
TRBV7-2	TRBD2	once	TRBJ2-7	TGTGCCAGCAGCTTAGCGGGACTAGCGGGTCTCTACGAGCAGTACTTC	CASSLAGLAGLYEQYF
TRBV7-3	-	once	TRBJ1-1	TGTGCCAGCAGCCGGGAGAGAGTCGGCCTCACTGAAGCTTTCTTT	CASSRERVGLTEAFF
TRBV11-3	-	-	TRBJ2-1	TGTGCCAGCAACTACGGGGGCTCCTACAATGAGCAGTTCTTC	CASNYGGSYNEQFF
TRBV19	-	-	TRBJ1-2	TGTGCCAGCCTGCGGGGGAACTATGGCTACACCTTC	CASLRGNYGYTF
TRBV27	-	-	TRBJ2-7	TGTGCCAGCAGTTATAGGGGGAGAGGTTACGAGCAGTACTTC	CASSYRGRGYEQYF
TRBV9	TRBD1	-	TRBJ2-4	TGTGCCAGCAGCCAGGGGGCTGGCAAAAACATTCAGTACTTC	CASSQGAGKNIQYF
TRBV29-1	TRBD2	-	TRBJ2-1	TGCAGCACTCCTAGTACTAGCGGTCTGAGCTCCTACAATGAGCAGTTCTTC	CSTPSTSGLSSYNEQFF
TRBV6-5	-	-	TRBJ1-2	TGTGCCAGCAGCCCCAGGGGTTACTATGGCTACACCTTC	CASSPRGYYGYTF
TRBV6-1	-	-	TRBJ2-1	TGTGCCAGCAGTGCCGTTAGAGGCAATGAGCAGTTCTTC	CASSAVRGNEQFF
TRBV11-2	-	-	TRBJ2-7	TGTGCCAGCAGCTCGACAGTCTACGAGCAGTACTTC	CASSSTVYEQYF
TRBV28	-	-	TRBJ2-7	TGTGCCAGCAGTTTCAGGGGCGTCACCTACGAGCAGTACTTC	CASSFRGVTYEQYF
TRBV25-1	-	-	TRBJ2-5	TGTGCCAGCAGGGGACACGACCAAGAGACCCAGTACTTC	CASRGHDQETQYF
TRBV2	TRBD2	once	TRBJ2-1	TGTGCCAGCAGGGGAGCGGGAGGGCCGAGTGAGCAGTTCTTC	CASRGAGGPSEQFF
TRBV28	-	-	TRBJ1-3	TGTGCCAGCAGTTTACGGGGGTTTGGAAACACCATATATTTT	CASSLRGFGNTIYF
TRBV5-4	-	-	TRBJ1-1	TGTGCCAGCAGCTTGGTAAACACTGAAGCTTTCTTT	CASSLVNTEAFF
TRBV6-6	-	-	TRBJ1-1	TGTGCCAGCAGTTACAAGGGGCTGAACACTGAAGCTTTCTTT	CASSYKGLNTEAFF
TRBV5-8	-	-	TRBJ2-2	TGTGCCAGCAGCTTGGGCGGGAACACCGGGGAGCTGTTTTTT	CASSLGGNTGELFF
TRBV25-1	TRBD2	-	TRBJ2-7	TGTGCCAGCAGTGCCAGACTAGCGGGTTACGAGCAGTACTTC	CASSARLAGYEQYF
TRBV5-5	-	-	TRBJ1-1	TGTGCCAGCAGCGCGGTTGGGGGAGGGTTAAACACTGAAGCTTTCTTT	CASSAVGGGLNTEAFF
TRBV27	TRBD1	-	TRBJ2-1	TGTGCCTCTAAACCGGGACAGATATACAATGAGCAGTTCTTC	CASKPGQIYNEQFF
TRBV11-2	-	-	TRBJ1-1	TGTGCCAGCAGAGATAGAAAAAAAAGGACAGCCAATATGAACACTGAAGCTTTCTTT	CASRDRKKRTANMNTEAFF
TRBV29-1	TRBD1	-	TRBJ1-1	TGCAGCGTTGAAGGACAGGGAAGAGCTTTCTTT	CSVEGQGRAFF
TRBV15	-	-	TRBJ2-1	TGTGCCACCAGCAGAGATAGTAGTAGGGGGAATCGGAATGAGCAGTTCTTC	CATSRDSSRGNRNEQFF
TRBV27	TRBD2	-	TRBJ2-1	TGTGCCAGCAGTTTATCTTCGACTAGCGGGGCCTACAATGAGCAGTTCTTC	CASSLSSTSGAYNEQFF
TRBV4-1	-	-	TRBJ1-1	TGCGCCAGCAGCGGATCGGGGGATTTGAACACTGAAGCTTTCTTT	CASSGSGDLNTEAFF
TRBV11-2	TRBD1	-	TRBJ2-1	TGTGCCAGCAGCCTTGGGCCGGGACAGGGTCATCATGAGCAGTTCTTC	CASSLGPGQGHHEQFF
TRBV27	-	-	TRBJ2-3	TGTGCCAGTCATACGGGGTCCTCCACAGATACGCAGTATTTT	CASHTGSSTDTQYF
TRBV27	-	-	TRBJ1-5	TGTGCCAGCAGAGACGCGGGGGGCGGCAATCAGCCCCAGCATTTT	CASRDAGGGNQPQHF
TRBV2	TRBD1	once	TRBJ1-1	TGTGCCAGCATGACAGGGGGCTTGGGCACTGAAGCTTTCTTT	CASMTGGLGTEAFF
TRBV7-3	-	-	TRBJ2-3	TGTGCCAGCCAAACGGGGGTCACAGATACGCAGTATTTT	CASQTGVTDTQYF